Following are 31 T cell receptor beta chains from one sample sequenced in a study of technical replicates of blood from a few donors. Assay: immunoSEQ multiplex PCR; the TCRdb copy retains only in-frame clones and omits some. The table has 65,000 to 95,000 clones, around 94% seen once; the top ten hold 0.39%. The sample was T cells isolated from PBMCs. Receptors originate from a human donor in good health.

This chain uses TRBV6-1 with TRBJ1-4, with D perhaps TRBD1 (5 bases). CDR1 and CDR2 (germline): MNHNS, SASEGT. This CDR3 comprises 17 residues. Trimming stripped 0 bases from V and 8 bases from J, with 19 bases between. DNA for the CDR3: TGTGCCAGCAGTGAAGCAGGGGCCTCCTACGAATTGGAAAAACTGTTTTTT. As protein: CASSEAGASYELEKLFF.

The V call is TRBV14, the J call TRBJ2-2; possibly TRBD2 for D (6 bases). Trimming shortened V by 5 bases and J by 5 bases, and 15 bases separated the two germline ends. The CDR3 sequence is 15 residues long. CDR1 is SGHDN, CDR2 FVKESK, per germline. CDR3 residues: CASSYGSEGTGELFF. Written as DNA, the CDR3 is TGTGCCAGCAGCTACGGGAGCGAAGGGACCGGGGAGCTGTTTTTT.

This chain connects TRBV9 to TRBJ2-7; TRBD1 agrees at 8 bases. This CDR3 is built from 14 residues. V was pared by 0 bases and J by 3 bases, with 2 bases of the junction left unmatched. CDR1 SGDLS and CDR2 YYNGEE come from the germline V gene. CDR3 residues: CASSVGGTGYEQYF. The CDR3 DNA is TGTGCCAGCAGCGTAGGAGGGACAGGCTACGAGCAGTACTTC.

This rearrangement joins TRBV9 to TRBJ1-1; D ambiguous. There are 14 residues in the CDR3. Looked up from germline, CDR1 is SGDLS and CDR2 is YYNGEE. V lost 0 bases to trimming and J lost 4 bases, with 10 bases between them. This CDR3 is CASSVGEGFTEAFF. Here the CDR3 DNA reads TGTGCCAGCAGCGTAGGGGAGGGATTCACTGAAGCTTTCTTT.

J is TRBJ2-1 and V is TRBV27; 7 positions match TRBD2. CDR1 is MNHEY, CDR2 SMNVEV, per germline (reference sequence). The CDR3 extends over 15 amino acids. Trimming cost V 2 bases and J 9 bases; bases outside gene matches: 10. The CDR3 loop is CASSLVIRTSSEQFF. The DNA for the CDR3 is TGTGCCAGCAGTTTAGTAATTAGGACTAGTTCTGAGCAGTTCTTC.

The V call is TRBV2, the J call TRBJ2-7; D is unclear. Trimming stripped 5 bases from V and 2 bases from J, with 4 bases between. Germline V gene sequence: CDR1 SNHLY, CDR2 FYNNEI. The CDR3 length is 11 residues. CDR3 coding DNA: TGTGCCAGCAGTCAGGCCTACGAGCAGTACTTC. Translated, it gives CASSQAYEQYF.

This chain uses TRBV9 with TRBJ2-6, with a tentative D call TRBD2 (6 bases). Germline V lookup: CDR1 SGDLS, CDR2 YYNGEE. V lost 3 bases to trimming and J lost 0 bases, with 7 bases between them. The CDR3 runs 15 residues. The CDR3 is CASSGGGSGANVLTF. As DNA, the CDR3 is TGTGCCAGCAGCGGGGGAGGCTCTGGGGCCAACGTCCTGACTTTC.

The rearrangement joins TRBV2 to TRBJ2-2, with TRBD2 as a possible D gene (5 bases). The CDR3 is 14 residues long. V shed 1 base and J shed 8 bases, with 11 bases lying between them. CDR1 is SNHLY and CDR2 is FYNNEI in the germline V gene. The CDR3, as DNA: TGTGCCAGCAGTGAAGGTTGGGAGACGGGGGAGCTGTTTTTT. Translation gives CASSEGWETGELFF. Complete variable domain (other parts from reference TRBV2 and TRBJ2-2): EPEVTQTPSHQVTQMGQEVILRCVPISNHLYFYWYRQILGQKVEFLVSFYNNEISEKSEIFDDQFSVERPDGSNFTLKIRSTKLEDSAMYFCASSEGWETGELFFGEGSRLTVL.

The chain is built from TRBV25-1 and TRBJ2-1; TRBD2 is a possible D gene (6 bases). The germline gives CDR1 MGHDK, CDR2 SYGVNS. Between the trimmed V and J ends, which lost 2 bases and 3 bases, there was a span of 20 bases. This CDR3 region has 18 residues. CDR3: CASSELPGAGGVYNEQFF. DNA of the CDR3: TGTGCCAGCAGTGAACTCCCGGGAGCGGGCGGCGTCTACAATGAGCAGTTCTTC.

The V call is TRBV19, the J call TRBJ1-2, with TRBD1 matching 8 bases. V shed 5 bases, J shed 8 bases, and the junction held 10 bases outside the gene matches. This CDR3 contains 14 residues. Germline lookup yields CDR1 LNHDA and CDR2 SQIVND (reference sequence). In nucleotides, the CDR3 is TGTGCCAGTAGTGCCGGACAGGGAGAGCGGGGCTACACCTTC. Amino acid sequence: CASSAGQGERGYTF. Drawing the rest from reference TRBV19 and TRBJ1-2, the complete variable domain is DGGITQSPKYLFRKEGQNVTLSCEQNLNHDAMYWYRQDPGQGLRLIYYSQIVNDFQKGDIAEGYSVSREKKESFPLTVTSAQKNPTAFYLCASSAGQGERGYTFGSGTRLTVV.

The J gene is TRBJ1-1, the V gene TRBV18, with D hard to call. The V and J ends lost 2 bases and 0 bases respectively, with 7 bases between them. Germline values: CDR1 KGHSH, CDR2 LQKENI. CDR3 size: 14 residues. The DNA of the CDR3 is TGTGCCAGCTCACCAGGGAGGGTGAACACTGAAGCTTTCTTT. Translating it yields CASSPGRVNTEAFF.

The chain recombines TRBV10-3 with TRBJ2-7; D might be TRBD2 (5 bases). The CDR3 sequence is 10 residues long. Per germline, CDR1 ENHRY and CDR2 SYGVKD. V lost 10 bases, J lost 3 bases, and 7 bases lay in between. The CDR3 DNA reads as TGTGCCAGCCGGGACTACGAGCAGTACTTC. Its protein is CASRDYEQYF.

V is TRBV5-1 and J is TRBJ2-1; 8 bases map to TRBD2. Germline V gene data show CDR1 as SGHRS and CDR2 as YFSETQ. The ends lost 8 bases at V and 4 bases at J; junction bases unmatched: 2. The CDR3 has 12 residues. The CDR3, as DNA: TGCGCCAGAGCGGGAGAATACAATGAGCAGTTCTTC. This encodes CARAGEYNEQFF.

Written as DNA, the CDR3 is TGTGCCAGCAGTTTCAGCGTAGCGGGCTACGAGCAGTACTTC. Translated: CASSFSVAGYEQYF. The chain has TRBV28 and TRBJ2-7; TRBD2 matches 7 bases. CDR3 length equals 14 residues. From germline, CDR1 is MDHEN and CDR2 SYDVKM. J was trimmed by 3 bases and V by 3 bases; bases with no gene match: 5.

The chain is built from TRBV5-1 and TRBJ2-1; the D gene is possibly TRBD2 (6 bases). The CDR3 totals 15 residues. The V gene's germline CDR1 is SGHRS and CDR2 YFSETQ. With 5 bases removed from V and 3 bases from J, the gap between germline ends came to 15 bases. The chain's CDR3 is CASSRTGEGYNEQFF. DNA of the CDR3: TGCGCCAGCAGTCGAACGGGAGAAGGCTACAATGAGCAGTTCTTC.

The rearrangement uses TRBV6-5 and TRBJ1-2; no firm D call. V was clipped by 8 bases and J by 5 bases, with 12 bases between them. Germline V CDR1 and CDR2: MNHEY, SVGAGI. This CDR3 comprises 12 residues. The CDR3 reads CASGWAAYGYTF. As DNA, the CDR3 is TGTGCCAGCGGTTGGGCCGCTTATGGCTACACCTTC.

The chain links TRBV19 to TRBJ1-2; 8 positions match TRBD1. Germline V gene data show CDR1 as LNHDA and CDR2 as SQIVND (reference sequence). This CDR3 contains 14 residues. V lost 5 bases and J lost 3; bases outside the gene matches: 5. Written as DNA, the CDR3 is TGTGCCAGTAGTCTGCCGGGACAGGACTATGGCTACACCTTC. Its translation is CASSLPGQDYGYTF. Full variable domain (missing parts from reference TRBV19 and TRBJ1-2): DGGITQSPKYLFRKEGQNVTLSCEQNLNHDAMYWYRQDPGQGLRLIYYSQIVNDFQKGDIAEGYSVSREKKESFPLTVTSAQKNPTAFYLCASSLPGQDYGYTFGSGTRLTVV.

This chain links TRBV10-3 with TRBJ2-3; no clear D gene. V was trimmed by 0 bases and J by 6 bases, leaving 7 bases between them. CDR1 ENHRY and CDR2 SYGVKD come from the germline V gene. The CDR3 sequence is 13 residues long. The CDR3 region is CAISESRYDTQYF. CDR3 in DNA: TGTGCCATCAGTGAGTCGAGATACGATACGCAGTATTTT.

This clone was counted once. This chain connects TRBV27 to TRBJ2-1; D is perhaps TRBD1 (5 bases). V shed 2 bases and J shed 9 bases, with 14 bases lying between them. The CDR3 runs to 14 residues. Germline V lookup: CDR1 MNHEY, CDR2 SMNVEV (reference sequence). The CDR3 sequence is CASSLVSGYAEQFF. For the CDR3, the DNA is TGTGCCAGCAGTTTAGTGTCAGGGTACGCTGAGCAGTTCTTC.

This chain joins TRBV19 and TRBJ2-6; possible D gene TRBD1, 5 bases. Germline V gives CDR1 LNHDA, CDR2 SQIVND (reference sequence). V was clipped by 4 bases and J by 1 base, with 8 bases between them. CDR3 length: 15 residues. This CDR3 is CASSSRASGANVLTF. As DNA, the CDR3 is TGTGCCAGTAGTAGCAGGGCTTCTGGGGCCAACGTCCTGACTTTC.

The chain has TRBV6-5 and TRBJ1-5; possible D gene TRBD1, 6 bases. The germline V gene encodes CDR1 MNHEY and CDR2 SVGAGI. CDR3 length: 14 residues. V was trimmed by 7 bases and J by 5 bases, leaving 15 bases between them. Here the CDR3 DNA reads TGTGCCAGCACCCCTACAGGGTACGATCAGCCCCAGCATTTT. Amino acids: CASTPTGYDQPQHF.

CDR3 loop: CASNWDGGRREQYF. The CDR3 DNA follows: TGCGCCAGCAACTGGGACGGGGGGCGACGCGAGCAGTACTTC. The rearrangement uses TRBV5-1 and TRBJ2-7, with a weak D call TRBD2 (7 bases). Germline CDR1 reads SGHRS; CDR2 reads YFSETQ. Trimming removed 6 bases at V and 6 bases at J, with 19 bases between. The CDR3 has 14 residues.

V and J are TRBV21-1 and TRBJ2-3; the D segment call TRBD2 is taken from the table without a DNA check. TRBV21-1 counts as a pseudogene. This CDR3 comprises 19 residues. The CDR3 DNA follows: TGTGCCAGCAGCAAACTAGCGGGAGCGACCCTTAAGAGCACAGATACGCAGTATTTT. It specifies CASSKLAGATLKSTDTQYF.

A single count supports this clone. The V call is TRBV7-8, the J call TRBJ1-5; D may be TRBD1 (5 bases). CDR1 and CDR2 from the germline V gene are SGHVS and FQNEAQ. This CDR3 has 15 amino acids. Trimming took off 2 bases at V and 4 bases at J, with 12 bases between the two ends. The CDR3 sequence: CASSLTRQFNQPQHF. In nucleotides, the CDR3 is TGTGCCAGCAGCTTAACCCGACAGTTTAATCAGCCCCAGCATTTT.

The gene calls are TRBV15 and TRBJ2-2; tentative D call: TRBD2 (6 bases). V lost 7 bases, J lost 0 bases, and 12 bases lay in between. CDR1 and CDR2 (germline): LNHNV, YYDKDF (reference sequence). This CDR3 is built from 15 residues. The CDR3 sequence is CATTRDSTNTGELFF. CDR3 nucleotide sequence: TGTGCCACCACTCGGGACTCCACGAACACCGGGGAGCTGTTTTTT.

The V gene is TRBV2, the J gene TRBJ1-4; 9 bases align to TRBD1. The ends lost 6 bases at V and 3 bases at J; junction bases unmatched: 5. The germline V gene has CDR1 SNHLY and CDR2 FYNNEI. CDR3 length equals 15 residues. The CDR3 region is CASRGQGLPNEKLFF. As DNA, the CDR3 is TGTGCCAGCAGGGGACAGGGCCTTCCTAATGAAAAACTGTTTTTT.

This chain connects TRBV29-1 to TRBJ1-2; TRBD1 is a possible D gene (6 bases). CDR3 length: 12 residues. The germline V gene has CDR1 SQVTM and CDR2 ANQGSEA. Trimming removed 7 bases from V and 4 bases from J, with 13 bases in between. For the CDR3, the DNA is TGCAGCGCTATACAGGGCCCCTATGGCTACACCTTC. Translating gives CSAIQGPYGYTF.

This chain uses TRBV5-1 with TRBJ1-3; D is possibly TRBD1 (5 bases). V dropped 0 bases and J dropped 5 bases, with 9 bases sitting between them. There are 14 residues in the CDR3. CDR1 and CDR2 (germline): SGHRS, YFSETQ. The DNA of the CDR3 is TGCGCCAGCAGCTTGGCGGGACTTCGAAACACCATATATTTT. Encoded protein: CASSLAGLRNTIYF.

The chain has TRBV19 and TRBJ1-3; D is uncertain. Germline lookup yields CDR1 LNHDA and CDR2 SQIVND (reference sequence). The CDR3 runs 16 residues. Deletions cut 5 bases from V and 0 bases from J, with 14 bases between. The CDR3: CASSPTGSRSGNTIYF. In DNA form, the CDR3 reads TGTGCCAGTAGTCCTACCGGGTCCCGCTCTGGAAACACCATATATTTT.

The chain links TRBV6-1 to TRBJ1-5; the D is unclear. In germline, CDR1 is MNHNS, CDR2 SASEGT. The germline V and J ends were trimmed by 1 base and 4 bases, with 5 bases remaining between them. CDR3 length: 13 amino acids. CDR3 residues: CASSEEHNQPQHF. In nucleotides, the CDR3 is TGTGCCAGCAGTGAAGAGCATAATCAGCCCCAGCATTTT.

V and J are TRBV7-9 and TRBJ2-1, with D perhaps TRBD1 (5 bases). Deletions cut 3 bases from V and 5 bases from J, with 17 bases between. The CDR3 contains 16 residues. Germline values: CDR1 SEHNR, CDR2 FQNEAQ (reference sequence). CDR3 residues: CASSLSAGPVDNEQFF. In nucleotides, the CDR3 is TGTGCCAGCAGCTTGTCCGCAGGGCCCGTCGACAATGAGCAGTTCTTC.